This T cell receptor (beta chain) was sequenced for a study of cytomegalovirus exposure and HLA in healthy donors. Broader study findings: Confirmation in vitro established that a few CMV-associated chains were specific for CMV antigens. Fewer N-insertions than the roughly 630-donor mean were reportedly shown by an Asian-associated ancestry cluster in a later analysis.

This clone was recorded a few times. The antigen is unknown. The PCR ran on 60 Vbeta and 13 Jbeta primers. TCRdb's table, derived via immunoSEQ multiplex PCR, lists solely in-frame clones and lacks some. Of about 130,000 clones listed, around 67% are singletons. CDR1 and CDR2 (germline): SGHDT, YYEEEE. This CDR3 is 15 amino acids long. With 4 bases removed from V and 5 bases from J, the gap between germline ends came to 19 bases. The TCR comes from a man between 18 and 29 years old in good health and CMV-seropositive. The genes are TRBV5-6 and TRBJ2-7; D possibly corresponds to TRBD1 (6 bases). Sequencing used PBMCs. The CDR3 DNA reads TGTGCCAGCAGCCAAGGGGGATTTCTAAGGAACGAGCAGTACTTC. Its protein product is CASSQGGFLRNEQYF.